One sample yielded the 21 T cell receptor beta chains listed below, sequenced in a study of blood T cell repertoires in COVID-19 (TCRdb year 2020). Library generation was performed with the immunoSEQ multiplex PCR assay. TCRdb's version of the immuneACCESS table is confined to in-frame rearrangements and falls short of the full clone set. An unresolved V gene accounts for under half of the shortfall where checked; the remainder is of unknown origin. The sample table holds around 250,000 clones, of which about four fifths were seen once. Of the sample, around 3.4% is held by the ten largest clones. The specimen was peripheral blood. These receptors were obtained from a woman between 18 and 30 years old with acute or convalescent COVID-19.

This clone was counted once. The gene calls are TRBV18 and TRBJ1-5, with a tentative D call TRBD1 (6 bases). CDR1 and CDR2 (germline): KGHSH, LQKENI. The CDR3 consists of 15 residues. The ends were cut back, 1 base at V and 4 bases at J, with 11 bases in the middle. The CDR3 nucleotides read TGTGCCAGCTCACCACTTGGACAGAAGAATCAGCCCCAGCATTTT. It specifies CASSPLGQKNQPQHF.

This clone was recorded a few times. The J gene is TRBJ1-1, the V gene TRBV6-5; the D is unclear. CDR1 MNHEY and CDR2 SVGAGI come from the germline V gene. CDR3 length: 12 residues. Deletions cut 7 bases from V and 7 bases from J, with 13 bases between. CDR3 region: CASTSPPLEAFF. The CDR3 DNA reads as TGTGCCAGCACGAGCCCTCCCCTTGAAGCTTTCTTT.

The chain combines TRBV6-1 with TRBJ1-1, with TRBD1 matching over 9 bases. Germline V gene sequence: CDR1 MNHNS, CDR2 SASEGT. The CDR3 contains 16 residues. With 6 bases clipped from V and 0 bases from J, the junction kept 8 bases outside the gene matches. CDR3 in amino acids: CASREQGARLNTEAFF. In DNA, the CDR3 is TGTGCCAGCAGGGAACAGGGGGCCCGCTTGAACACTGAAGCTTTCTTT.

This chain uses TRBV19 with TRBJ2-5; perhaps TRBD1 as D (5 bases). Per germline, CDR1 LNHDA and CDR2 SQIVND (reference sequence). V lost 5 bases and J 1 base, leaving 20 bases between the germline ends. This CDR3 comprises 17 residues. DNA for the CDR3: TGTGCCAGTAGTGAGGTCTGGGGCAGGGCCGGCCAAGAGACCCAGTACTTC. Protein sequence: CASSEVWGRAGQETQYF.

The chain has TRBV19 and TRBJ1-6; TRBD1 might be the D (5 bases). Germline V gives CDR1 LNHDA, CDR2 SQIVND (reference sequence). The length of the CDR3 is 17 residues. Trimming removed 6 bases from V and 8 bases from J, with 23 bases in between. CDR3 sequence: CASRTRMTREVDSPLHF. In DNA, the CDR3 is TGTGCCAGTAGGACGCGAATGACCAGGGAAGTTGATTCACCCCTCCACTTT.

This clone was seen ten or more times. The V and J genes are TRBV30 and TRBJ1-2; D not resolved. The V and J ends lost 1 base and 4 bases respectively, with 13 bases between them. There are 14 residues in the CDR3. The germline V gene encodes CDR1 GTSNPN and CDR2 SVGIG (reference sequence). The chain's CDR3 is CAWSEEGWAYGYTF. DNA for the CDR3: TGTGCCTGGAGTGAGGAGGGATGGGCCTATGGCTACACCTTC. Filled out from reference TRBV30 and TRBJ1-2, the complete variable domain reads SQTIHQWPATLVQPVGSPLSLECTVEGTSNPNLYWYRQAAGRGLQLLFYSVGIGQISSEVPQNLSASRPQDRQFILSSKKLLLSDSGFYLCAWSEEGWAYGYTFGSGTRLTVV.

V gene TRBV28 combines with J gene TRBJ1-2; D remains unclear. CDR1 is MDHEN, CDR2 SYDVKM, per germline. The CDR3 spans 13 residues. Trimming pared 11 bases from V and 4 bases from J, leaving 17 bases between. CDR3: CASTTTGSYGYTF. CDR3 nucleotide sequence: TGTGCCTCCACAACAACGGGGTCCTATGGCTACACCTTC.

V is TRBV5-1 and J is TRBJ2-1; TRBD2 aligns across 9 bases. Trimming took 1 base from V and 3 from J; bases not matched to a gene: 5. Germline CDR1 reads SGHRS; CDR2 reads YFSETQ. This CDR3 contains 16 residues. The CDR3 sequence is CASSLFAGGLYNEQFF. CDR3 sequence (DNA): TGCGCCAGCAGCTTGTTTGCGGGAGGGCTCTACAATGAGCAGTTCTTC.

Here the CDR3 reads CASSQDTFDSPLHF. The CDR3 DNA reads as TGTGCCAGCAGTCAAGACACCTTCGATTCACCCCTCCACTTT. This sequence joins TRBV28 and TRBJ1-6, with D hard to call. CDR1 MDHEN and CDR2 SYDVKM come from the germline V gene. V dropped 5 bases and J dropped 8 bases, with 13 bases sitting between them. The length of the CDR3 is 14 residues.

The chain has TRBV5-1 and TRBJ1-4; 10 bases agree with TRBD1. The CDR3 extends over 19 amino acids. Germline values: CDR1 SGHRS, CDR2 YFSETQ. After removal of 3 bases from V and 0 bases from J, the junction contained 11 bases not matched to a gene. The CDR3 nucleotides are TGCGCCAGCAGCTGGGGGACAGGGGCTATATCTACAACTAATGAAAAACTGTTTTTT. Its protein product is CASSWGTGAISTTNEKLFF.

This chain links TRBV9 with TRBJ2-7; possibly TRBD2 for D (6 bases). Germline-derived CDR1 and CDR2 are SGDLS and YYNGEE. The CDR3 loop spans 14 amino acids. Trimming shortened V by 2 bases and J by 2 bases, and 11 bases separated the two germline ends. The CDR3 bases are TGTGCCAGCAGCGTCACTAGCTTCCCCTACGAGCAGTACTTC. Residues: CASSVTSFPYEQYF. Full variable domain (rest looked up from reference TRBV9 and TRBJ2-7): DSGVTQTPKHLITATGQRVTLRCSPRSGDLSVYWYQQSLDQGLQFLIQYYNGEERAKGNILERFSAQQFPDLHSELNLSSLELGDSALYFCASSVTSFPYEQYFGPGTRLTVT.

The V gene is TRBV7-6, the J gene TRBJ2-4; 8 positions agree with TRBD1. Germline lookup yields CDR1 SGHVS and CDR2 FNYEAQ. This CDR3 contains 19 residues. V dropped 7 bases and J dropped 1; count of bases not matched to a gene: 18. The CDR3 here is CASTLSFAQGAGAKNIQYF. DNA of the CDR3: TGTGCCAGCACCCTATCCTTCGCGCAGGGGGCTGGCGCCAAAAACATTCAGTACTTC.

A single count supports this clone. V and J are TRBV6-6 and TRBJ1-5, with 7 bases fitting TRBD1. Germline V gene data show CDR1 as MNHNY and CDR2 as SVGAGI (reference sequence). V lost 8 bases and J lost 2; bases outside the gene matches: 12. This CDR3 spans 16 amino acids. CDR3 nucleotide sequence: TGTGCCAGCTATTCGGCGTTCGGACAGGGCAATCAGCCCCAGCATTTT. This sequence encodes CASYSAFGQGNQPQHF.

The rearrangement joins TRBV6-5 to TRBJ2-7; 11 bases are shared with TRBD2. This CDR3 is built from 16 residues. The germline CDR1 and CDR2 sequences are MNHEY and SVGAGI. Unmatched junction bases numbered 7, after V lost 2 bases and J lost 4 bases. Here the CDR3 reads CASSYPGLAGGYEQYF. The CDR3 DNA is TGTGCCAGCAGTTACCCCGGACTAGCGGGTGGTTACGAGCAGTACTTC.

A single count supports this clone. V and J are TRBV7-2 and TRBJ2-7, with D maybe TRBD1 (6 bases). Looked up from germline, CDR1 is SGHTA and CDR2 is FQGNSA. CDR3 length equals 16 residues. V gave up 3 bases and J gave up 2 bases, with 17 bases separating them. The CDR3 is CASSFPPSGDPYEQYF. The CDR3, as DNA: TGTGCCAGCAGCTTCCCCCCTTCAGGGGACCCCTACGAGCAGTACTTC.

This rearrangement joins TRBV5-4 to TRBJ2-1; unclear D gene. The germline CDR1 and CDR2 sequences are SGHNT and YYREEE (reference sequence). The CDR3 length is 12 residues. V lost 2 bases and J lost 7, with 7 bases in between. CDR3 nucleotides: TGTGCCAGCAGCTTATCCCGGAATGAGCAGTTCTTC. This gives the protein CASSLSRNEQFF.

This chain links TRBV5-4 with TRBJ1-3; 7 bases map to TRBD1. The CDR3 loop spans 18 amino acids. J was trimmed by 2 bases and V by 3 bases; bases with no gene match: 14. Germline values: CDR1 SGHNT, CDR2 YYREEE (reference sequence). CDR3: CASSSRGQGKTPGNTIYF. The CDR3 DNA sequence: TGTGCCAGCAGCTCGAGGGGGCAGGGTAAAACTCCTGGAAACACCATATATTTT.

This clone was seen a few times. Here the CDR3 reads CASSKGGASVYSNQPQHF. The CDR3 DNA follows: TGTGCCAGCAGCAAAGGGGGAGCCAGTGTATATAGCAATCAGCCCCAGCATTTT. The chain combines TRBV21-1 with TRBJ1-5. TRBV21-1 corresponds to a pseudogene. This CDR3 region has 18 residues.

This clone appeared a few times. The chain recombines TRBV29-1 with TRBJ2-1, with TRBD2 matching over 11 bases. Germline CDR1 is SQVTM and CDR2 is ANQGSEA. Germline trimming cut 6 bases from V and 3 bases from J; bases unmatched to any gene: 4. The CDR3 spans 14 residues. The CDR3 bases are TGCAGCGTAACCGGGACTAGCGGCTACAATGAGCAGTTCTTC. Translation: CSVTGTSGYNEQFF.

V gene TRBV4-3 combines with J gene TRBJ2-5, with 10 bases that match TRBD2. Germline V gene lookup returns CDR1 LGHNA and CDR2 YSLEER. V trimming: 2 bases; J trimming: 1 base; junction bases outside the gene matches: 10. The CDR3 length is 18 residues. CDR3 sequence reads: CASSQFARLAGIQETQYF. In nucleotides, the CDR3 is TGCGCCAGCAGCCAATTCGCGCGACTAGCGGGCATCCAAGAGACCCAGTACTTC.

The chain couples TRBV7-9 to TRBJ2-7; 7 nucleotides align to TRBD1. Germline V gene lookup returns CDR1 SEHNR and CDR2 FQNEAQ (reference sequence). J lost 2 bases, V lost 2 bases, and 3 bases had no gene match. This CDR3 contains 14 residues. CDR3 protein: CASSLTGQTYEQYF. Here the CDR3 DNA reads TGTGCCAGCAGCTTAACGGGACAGACCTACGAGCAGTACTTC.